This TCR beta chain was retrieved from a study of CD8+CD57+ T cells in acquired aplastic anemia. Study-level information: Each DNA sample taken from sorted CD4+ and CD8+ cells came to about 3 ug on average.

Whoever was chosen for sequencing had shown CD8+CD57+ cell expansion by flow cytometry. No patient had been given any therapy when blood was sampled. The CDR3 is 16 residues long. Germline loops: CDR1 MNHEY, CDR2 SVGAGI. Trimming removed 2 bases at V and 5 bases at J, with 13 bases between. Study-wide results and caveats: Comparison of patients with controls identified twenty-nine shared CD8+ CDR3 sequences. Significant differences in CD8+ Simpson's diversity were not observed between patients and controls.

Profiles of TCR beta VDJ and CDR3 were generated from a genomic DNA template. TCRdb re-derived calls from the reads in MiXCR, one entry per CDR3 protein. The sample lists 210,000 or so distinct CDR3 sequences; around 50% were seen once. A word on this clonotype: Its cognate antigen is unknown.

Sequenced input: sorted CD4+, CD8+, or CD8+CD57+ T cells (not recorded which) from PBMCs. The chain recombines TRBV6-5 with TRBJ1-6; no clear D gene. The source of this sequence is a human donor with aplastic anemia. CDR3 nucleotide sequence: TGTGCCAGCAGTTACGATAGCAGGCGACATAATTCACCCCTCCACTTT. This translates into CASSYDSRRHNSPLHF.